Below are 15 T cell receptor beta chains sequenced from a single sample in a study of OX40 agonist ivuxolimab in advanced cancers. Sequencing used immunoSEQ multiplex PCR; TCRdb keeps in-frame clones, though not all of them. The table has over 50,000 clones, about nine tenths seen once; the top ten hold over 15%. The starting material was CD4+ or CD8+ T cells sorted from blood, obtained in a trial of the OX40 agonist ivuxolimab. The receptors were sampled from an adult with an advanced solid tumor such as melanoma, head and neck, liver or kidney cancer.

The chain uses TRBV6-5 and TRBJ2-1; D uncertain. The CDR3 has 13 amino acids. The V gene lost 0 bases and the J gene lost 10 bases, with 10 bases spanning the gap. In germline, CDR1 is MNHEY, CDR2 SVGAGI. CDR3 residues: CASSYSTLGEQFF. The DNA of the CDR3 is TGTGCCAGCAGTTACTCGACCCTCGGGGAGCAGTTCTTC.

This rearrangement joins TRBV7-2 to TRBJ2-7; the match to TRBD2 covers 7 bases. Germline CDR1 is SGHTA and CDR2 is FQGNSA. The CDR3 runs 15 residues. Trimming cost V 5 bases and J 4 bases; bases outside gene matches: 11. CDR3 amino acids: CASSLGASGFYEQYF. CDR3 coding DNA: TGTGCCAGCAGCCTAGGGGCTAGCGGATTTTACGAGCAGTACTTC.

V usage is TRBV30 and J usage is TRBJ1-4; D remains unclear. Between the trimmed V and J ends, which lost 2 bases and 0 bases, there was a span of 13 bases. The CDR3 sequence is 16 residues long. Germline V gene lookup returns CDR1 GTSNPN and CDR2 SVGIG (reference sequence). As DNA, the CDR3 is TGTGCCTGGAGTAGCGGGAGAGGCGCAACTAATGAAAAACTGTTTTTT. This encodes CAWSSGRGATNEKLFF.

The rearrangement links TRBV28 to TRBJ2-7; D is perhaps TRBD1 (6 bases). Germline loops: CDR1 MDHEN, CDR2 SYDVKM. Trimming pared 2 bases from V and 2 bases from J, leaving 16 bases between. The CDR3 has 16 amino acids. CDR3 sequence reads: CASSLRGYYLTYEQYF. The CDR3 bases are TGTGCCAGCAGTTTAAGGGGGTACTACCTAACCTACGAGCAGTACTTC.

The J gene is TRBJ1-2, the V gene TRBV9; possible D gene TRBD1, 5 bases. The V end lost 6 bases, the J end lost 3 bases, and 15 bases lay between the germline ends. Germline V lookup: CDR1 SGDLS, CDR2 YYNGEE. CDR3 length: 14 residues. The CDR3 DNA sequence: TGTGCCAGCACGGGGGGAATGGAGCACTATGGCTACACCTTC. Translated, it gives CASTGGMEHYGYTF.

The chain joins TRBV27 to TRBJ2-7; D is perhaps TRBD1 (5 bases). Deletions cut 2 bases from V and 1 base from J, with 9 bases between. Germline V CDR1 and CDR2: MNHEY, SMNVEV (reference sequence). The CDR3 extends over 14 amino acids. CDR3 in amino acids: CASSLETASYEQYF. As DNA, the CDR3 is TGTGCCAGCAGTTTAGAGACAGCTTCCTACGAGCAGTACTTC.

J is TRBJ2-7 and V is TRBV19, with 13 bases lining up with TRBD2. The CDR3 extends over 14 amino acids. The V gene's germline CDR1 is LNHDA and CDR2 SQIVND (reference sequence). After removal of 8 bases from V and 7 bases from J, the junction contained 8 bases not matched to a gene. The CDR3: CASAELAGGGEQYF. DNA of the CDR3: TGTGCCAGTGCTGAACTAGCGGGAGGGGGGGAGCAGTACTTC.

This clone came up once. The chain uses TRBV28 and TRBJ2-5; 9 bases are shared with TRBD1. V dropped 3 bases and J dropped 5; count of bases not matched to a gene: 7. The CDR3 runs 15 residues. CDR1 and CDR2 (germline): MDHEN, SYDVKM. The CDR3 coding sequence is TGTGCCAGCAGTTTGTTACAGGGGGCGGGGGAGACCCAGTACTTC. Translated, it gives CASSLLQGAGETQYF.

The chain is built from TRBV19 and TRBJ2-7; 7 bases match TRBD2. CDR3 length: 14 residues. Trimming took 5 bases from V and 0 from J; bases not matched to a gene: 4. CDR1 is LNHDA, CDR2 SQIVND, per germline (reference sequence). This chain's CDR3 is CASSPASGSYEQYF. The CDR3 DNA reads TGTGCCAGTAGTCCGGCTAGCGGCTCCTACGAGCAGTACTTC.

The chain is built from TRBV27 and TRBJ2-3; D gene ambiguous. This CDR3 has 10 amino acids. Germline CDR1 and CDR2: MNHEY and SMNVEV (reference sequence). V lost 11 bases, J lost 8 bases, and 11 bases lay in between. CDR3 sequence reads: CAGSISTQYF. The CDR3 DNA reads as TGTGCCGGTAGCATATCTACGCAGTATTTT.

This chain uses TRBV28 with TRBJ2-7; D gene unclear. Trimming removed 9 bases from V and 6 bases from J, with 12 bases in between. Per germline, CDR1 MDHEN and CDR2 SYDVKM. CDR3 length: 11 residues. The CDR3, as DNA: TGTGCCAGTCTAGGATTCGGCGAGCAGTACTTC. Its translation: CASLGFGEQYF.

The rearrangement uses TRBV6-4 and TRBJ1-4, with 7 bases identical to TRBD1. In germline, CDR1 is MRHNA, CDR2 SNTAGT. The trim removed 11 bases at V and 8 bases at J, leaving 14 bases unmatched. This CDR3 spans 14 amino acids. The DNA for the CDR3 is TGTGCCGGGTATAAGGACAGGCAGGACGAAAAACTGTTTTTT. It specifies CAGYKDRQDEKLFF.

V is TRBV19 and J is TRBJ2-1; D remains unclear. The V end lost 3 bases, the J end lost 4 bases, and 10 bases lay between the germline ends. The CDR3 is made up of 14 amino acids. Germline CDR1 LNHDA, CDR2 SQIVND (reference sequence). CDR3 sequence: CASSMRLRYNEQFF. DNA of the CDR3: TGTGCCAGTAGTATGAGATTAAGGTACAATGAGCAGTTCTTC.

The rearrangement joins TRBV6-6 to TRBJ1-3; D possibly corresponds to TRBD1 (6 bases). The length of the CDR3 is 12 residues. CDR1 is MNHNY and CDR2 is SVGAGI in the germline V gene (reference sequence). Trimming pared 2 bases from V and 8 bases from J, leaving 7 bases between. CDR3 sequence: CASSYEGDTIYF. The CDR3 bases are TGTGCCAGCAGTTACGAGGGGGACACCATATATTTT.

J is TRBJ2-7 and V is TRBV7-6; unclear D gene. The germline gives CDR1 SGHVS, CDR2 FNYEAQ. The ends were cut back, 5 bases at V and 1 base at J, with 6 bases in the middle. CDR3 length: 12 amino acids. In DNA, the CDR3 is TGTGCCAGCAGCGAAGGATCCTACGAGCAGTACTTC. This translates into CASSEGSYEQYF.